This is a list of T cell receptor beta chains from one sample in a study of CD8+CD57+ T cells in acquired aplastic anemia. Each CDR3 protein gets one entry after TCRdb re-called the reads with MiXCR. The data show about 470,000 distinct CDR3 sequences, around a third seen once. The source material was sorted CD4+, CD8+, or CD8+CD57+ T cells (not recorded which) from PBMCs. All receptors come from a human donor with aplastic anemia. Both conserved end residues are part of each CDR3. D genes are given only for firm matches. Size is omitted from some rows. Given values are once, few, many or a class for expanded clones.

V gene	D gene	J gene	clone size	CDR3 protein	CDR3 DNA
TRBV2	.	TRBJ1-2	many	CASRDGSFGWGYTF	TGTGCCAGCAGAGACGGGTCGTTCGGATGGGGCTACACCTTC
TRBV24-1	TRBD2	TRBJ2-7	.	CATSGTSGRLDEQYF	TGTGCCACCAGTGGGACTAGCGGGAGGCTCGACGAGCAGTACTTC
TRBV20-1	.	TRBJ2-7	.	CSARQMDYEQYF	TGCAGTGCGCGACAGATGGACTACGAGCAGTACTTC
TRBV20-1	.	TRBJ2-3	many	CSARVGLTTDTQYF	TGCAGTGCTAGAGTGGGACTCACCACAGATACGCAGTATTTT
TRBV14	TRBD2	TRBJ2-1	few	CASSQDASRVAGGDNEQFF	TGTGCCAGCAGCCAAGATGCCTCCAGGGTAGCGGGGGGAGATAATGAGCAGTTCTTC
TRBV7-2	.	TRBJ2-7	few	CASSPGGREFFYEQYF	TGTGCCAGCAGCCCGGGGGGCAGGGAATTTTTCTACGAGCAGTACTTC
TRBV20-1	TRBD1	TRBJ1-5	many	CSARATGSQPQHF	TGCAGTGCTAGAGCGACAGGGAGTCAGCCCCAGCATTTT
TRBV15	.	TRBJ1-5	many	CATSRDPGGNQPQHF	TGTGCCACCAGCAGAGATCCAGGGGGCAATCAGCCCCAGCATTTT
TRBV25-1	.	TRBJ1-5	.	CASSFPQGSNQPQHF	TGTGCCAGCAGTTTCCCACAGGGAAGCAATCAGCCCCAGCATTTT
TRBV2	.	TRBJ1-5	many	CASTEGGPQHF	TGTGCCAGCACTGAGGGGGGGCCCCAGCATTTT
TRBV25-1	.	TRBJ1-1	many	CASSENQDTEAFF	TGTGCCAGCAGTGAAAACCAGGACACTGAAGCTTTCTTT
TRBV5-1	.	TRBJ1-2	.	CASSRAGTGREVNGYTF	TGCGCCAGCAGCCGGGCGGGAACTGGGCGCGAGGTTAATGGCTACACCTTC
TRBV25-1	TRBD2	TRBJ2-7	.	CASRTSGVSYEQYF	TGTGCCAGCAGAACTAGCGGGGTCTCCTACGAGCAGTACTTC
TRBV5-5	TRBD1	TRBJ1-1	few	CASSWGTATEAFF	TGTGCCAGCAGCTGGGGGACAGCCACTGAAGCTTTCTTT
TRBV29-1	.	TRBJ1-2	.	CSVVADYGYTF	TGCAGCGTGGTAGCGGACTATGGCTACACCTTC